These T cell receptor beta chains were read from a single sample in a study of cytomegalovirus exposure and HLA in healthy donors. TCRdb's copy holds only in-frame clones and misses some; the assay was immunoSEQ multiplex PCR. The sample carries 95,000 to 150,000 clones, around 86% recorded once. Sequenced sample: PBMCs. All receptors derive from a man aged 30 to 39 in good health and CMV-seronegative. Each CDR3 is given with its conserved first and last residue. A D gene is named only where the DNA matches it firmly. A clone size is listed for some rows: how often the clone was seen (once, few, many), or a class if it is expanded.

v_call	d_call	clone_size	j_call	cdr3_aa	cdr3_nt
TRBV4-2	TRBD1	once	TRBJ2-6	CASSQQTGGNSGANGLTF	TGTGCCAGCAGCCAACAGACAGGGGGCAACTCTGGGGCCAACGGCCTGACTTTC
TRBV28	-	once	TRBJ2-2	CASSGPLSGAGELFF	TGTGCCAGCAGTGGACCGCTGTCGGGAGCCGGGGAGCTGTTTTTT
TRBV7-9	TRBD2	-	TRBJ2-1	CASSPWRGSSYNEQFF	TGTGCCAGCAGCCCGTGGCGGGGGAGCTCCTACAATGAGCAGTTCTTC
TRBV27	-	-	TRBJ1-4	CAGSSHREKLFF	TGTGCCGGCAGTTCCCACAGGGAAAAACTGTTTTTT
TRBV5-4	-	-	TRBJ1-2	CASSLGGGSNYGYTF	TGTGCCAGCAGCTTAGGCGGGGGCTCGAACTATGGCTACACCTTC
TRBV6-5	TRBD2	-	TRBJ2-7	CASSSGREQYF	TGTGCCAGCAGCTCCGGGAGGGAGCAGTACTTC
TRBV29-1	TRBD1	-	TRBJ1-6	CSVLQGDNSPLHF	TGCAGCGTTCTCCAGGGGGATAATTCACCCCTCCACTTT
TRBV6-1	TRBD1	-	TRBJ1-4	CASRLRDRVNEKLFF	TGTGCCAGCAGACTCCGGGACAGGGTGAATGAAAAACTGTTTTTT
TRBV30	-	once	TRBJ1-1	CAWNRVTEAFF	TGTGCCTGGAACAGGGTCACTGAAGCTTTCTTT
TRBV5-1	TRBD1	-	TRBJ2-2	CASSSGTGGTGELFF	TGCGCCAGCAGCTCCGGGACAGGAGGCACCGGGGAGCTGTTTTTT
TRBV7-6	TRBD2	few	TRBJ2-5	CASSLDSGLAKYQETQYF	TGTGCCAGCAGCCTCGACTCCGGACTAGCGAAGTACCAAGAGACCCAGTACTTC
TRBV5-1	TRBD2	-	TRBJ2-1	CASSQLAGGANEQFF	TGCGCCAGCAGCCAACTAGCGGGGGGCGCCAATGAGCAGTTCTTC